The 17 T cell receptor beta chains below were found in one sample sequenced in a study of T cells in Graves' hyperthyroidism and ophthalmopathy. Researchers amplified the TCR beta CDR3 regions from RNA transcripts. HTBI primers were used for first-round RT-PCR of the TCR CDR3. TCRdb recomputed calls from the multiplex PCR reads with MiXCR, one row per CDR3 protein. The table has hundreds of thousands of distinct CDR3 sequences, 45% seen once. The specimen was peripheral blood or thyroid tissue (not recorded which). Receptor source: an adult man with Graves' disease, either hyperthyroidism or ophthalmopathy (not recorded which).

This clonotype has more than one count but fewer than ten. The V and J genes are TRBV19 and TRBJ1-1, with D tentatively TRBD1 (6 bases). The ends were cut back, 3 bases at V and 10 bases at J, with 12 bases in the middle. This CDR3 spans 12 amino acids. From germline, CDR1 is LNHDA and CDR2 SQIVND (reference sequence). CDR3 in amino acids: CASSISQGRAFF. The CDR3 DNA sequence: TGTGCCAGTAGTATTAGTCAGGGGAGAGCTTTCTTT.

This clonotype has a handful of counts. The chain couples TRBV12-3 or TRBV12-4 to TRBJ2-7, with 11 bases aligning to TRBD1. CDR3 size: 15 residues. Trimming removed 6 bases from V and 1 base from J; junction bases left unmatched: 5. This chain's CDR3 is CASRGTGGASYEQYF. The CDR3 nucleotides are TGTGCCAGCAGGGGGACAGGGGGAGCGTCCTACGAGCAGTACTTC.

This clonotype was counted between two and nine times. The J gene is TRBJ1-5, the V gene TRBV19, with 9 bases matching TRBD1. Unmatched junction bases numbered 10, after V lost 5 bases and J lost 2 bases. The CDR3 totals 17 residues. CDR1 is LNHDA and CDR2 is SQIVND in the germline V gene (reference sequence). Written as DNA, the CDR3 is TGTGCCAGTAGTTCCTGGACAGGGGTAGGGGGCAATCAGCCCCAGCATTTT. It translates to CASSSWTGVGGNQPQHF.

The sample holds a few counts of this clonotype. The chain recombines TRBV29-1 with TRBJ1-1; 7 nucleotides line up with TRBD1. This CDR3 has 17 residues. Trimming cost V 5 bases and J 2 bases; bases outside gene matches: 17. CDR1 and CDR2 from the germline V gene are SQVTM and ANQGSEA. This CDR3 reads CSVSKTRGRQGNTEAFF. The CDR3 nucleotides read TGCAGCGTTTCGAAGACCCGGGGGAGACAGGGAAACACTGAAGCTTTCTTT.

This sequence joins TRBV2 and TRBJ1-5; 8 bases are a match to TRBD1. The V and J ends lost 4 bases and 4 bases, in that order; junction bases with no gene match: 12. This CDR3 is 17 amino acids long. In germline, CDR1 is SNHLY, CDR2 FYNNEI. This chain's CDR3 is CASSGRGSQGANQPQHF. The DNA for the CDR3 is TGTGCCAGCAGTGGCCGTGGGTCGCAGGGGGCAAATCAGCCCCAGCATTTT.

This clonotype was counted only a few times. The rearrangement joins TRBV6-5 to TRBJ2-7; D may be TRBD1 (6 bases). Trimming stripped 7 bases from V and 6 bases from J, with 19 bases between. The CDR3 is made up of 14 amino acids. CDR1 and CDR2 from the germline V gene are MNHEY and SVGAGI. The CDR3 protein is CASTAGAGDGEQYF. CDR3 bases: TGTGCCAGCACCGCCGGGGCAGGGGACGGCGAGCAGTACTTC.

This chain connects TRBV2 to TRBJ1-2; the D gene is possibly TRBD1 (6 bases). The CDR3 contains 15 residues. The V gene's germline CDR1 is SNHLY and CDR2 FYNNEI. V lost 7 bases and J lost 8, with 23 bases in between. The CDR3 loop is CASTNVPGGDGGYTF. The CDR3 nucleotides read TGTGCCAGCACCAACGTCCCCGGGGGCGACGGAGGCTACACCTTC.

In its sample, this clonotype was seen many times. The gene calls are TRBV24-1 and TRBJ1-3; the D is unclear. This CDR3 is 14 amino acids long. V was trimmed by 3 bases and J by 7 bases, leaving 12 bases between them. The germline V gene encodes CDR1 KGHDR and CDR2 SFDVKD. CDR3 sequence reads: CATSDGRVRNTIYF. In DNA form, the CDR3 reads TGTGCCACCAGTGATGGGAGGGTACGGAACACCATATATTTT.

This chain links TRBV6-1 with TRBJ1-2; D is undetermined. Germline assignment: CDR1 MNHNS and CDR2 SASEGT. The CDR3 runs 14 residues. With 3 bases removed from V and 10 bases from J, the gap between germline ends came to 18 bases. CDR3 sequence (DNA): TGTGCCAGCAGTGATTTACTCGGTCGGACGATCTACACCTTC. It encodes CASSDLLGRTIYTF.

The rearrangement joins TRBV24-1 to TRBJ2-5, with 12 positions matching TRBD1. Trimming removed 9 bases from V and 7 bases from J; junction bases left unmatched: 5. Germline V gene lookup returns CDR1 KGHDR and CDR2 SFDVKD. CDR3 length equals 13 residues. CDR3: CATRGQGAPTQYF. In nucleotides, the CDR3 is TGTGCCACCCGGGGACAGGGGGCTCCGACCCAGTACTTC.

Details on this clonotype: The junction departs from germline at one end; a sequencing error may be responsible. The CDR3 is CASSEERRGLAEKLFF. CDR3 nucleotides: TGTGCCAGCAGCGAAGAACGGAGGGGTTTGGCCGAAAAACTGTTTTTT. The chain is built from TRBV2 and TRBJ1-4; maybe TRBD1 (5 bases). The CDR3 runs to 16 residues. Germline lookup yields CDR1 SNHLY and CDR2 FYNNEI.

CDR3 coding DNA: TGCGCCAGCAGCTTCCAGGGGGAGGACACCGGGGAGCTGTTTTTT. Amino acid sequence: CASSFQGEDTGELFF. The V and J genes are TRBV5-1 and TRBJ2-2, with TRBD1 as a possible D gene (7 bases). V dropped 2 bases and J dropped 3 bases, with 11 bases sitting between them. Germline loops: CDR1 SGHRS, CDR2 YFSETQ. This CDR3 is 15 amino acids long.

This clonotype came up a few times. DNA of the CDR3: TGTGCCAGCAGTTTAAACAGGGGCTATGGCTACACCTTC. This codes for CASSLNRGYGYTF. The chain uses TRBV12-3 or TRBV12-4 and TRBJ1-2, with TRBD1 identical over 7 bases. V shed 2 bases, J shed 4 bases, and the junction held 1 base outside the gene matches. CDR3 size: 13 residues.

J is TRBJ1-6 and V is TRBV6-5; D might be TRBD1 (5 bases). The germline V gene has CDR1 MNHEY and CDR2 SVGAGI. CDR3 length: 16 residues. Trimming stripped 3 bases from V and 7 bases from J, with 16 bases between. The CDR3 loop is CASSYGTFGRNSPLHF. The CDR3 coding sequence is TGTGCCAGCAGTTATGGGACCTTTGGGCGAAATTCACCCCTCCACTTT.

This clonotype was counted ten times or more. The chain joins TRBV25-1 to TRBJ1-2; no firm D call. Germline CDR1 MGHDK, CDR2 SYGVNS. CDR3 length: 13 amino acids. V dropped 6 bases and J dropped 3 bases, with 11 bases sitting between them. CDR3 sequence reads: CASSLRQDYGYTF. The CDR3 region has the DNA TGTGCCAGCAGCCTTCGGCAGGACTATGGCTACACCTTC.

The rearrangement joins TRBV10-3 to TRBJ1-2; unclear D gene. The CDR3 has 10 amino acids. V lost 2 bases, J lost 9 bases, and 4 bases lay in between. Per the germline V gene, CDR1 is ENHRY and CDR2 is SYGVKD. The CDR3 reads CAISEDSYTF. CDR3 bases: TGTGCCATCAGTGAGGACAGCTACACCTTC.

Only a few counts were recorded for this clonotype. The gene calls are TRBV12-3 or TRBV12-4 and TRBJ2-5, with D maybe TRBD1 (6 bases). The V end was cut by 4 bases, the J end by 5 bases, with 17 bases between. The CDR3 is 15 amino acids. The DNA for the CDR3 is TGTGCCAGCAGTTACCAGGGGCATCGAGGGGAGACCCAGTACTTC. Encoded protein: CASSYQGHRGETQYF.